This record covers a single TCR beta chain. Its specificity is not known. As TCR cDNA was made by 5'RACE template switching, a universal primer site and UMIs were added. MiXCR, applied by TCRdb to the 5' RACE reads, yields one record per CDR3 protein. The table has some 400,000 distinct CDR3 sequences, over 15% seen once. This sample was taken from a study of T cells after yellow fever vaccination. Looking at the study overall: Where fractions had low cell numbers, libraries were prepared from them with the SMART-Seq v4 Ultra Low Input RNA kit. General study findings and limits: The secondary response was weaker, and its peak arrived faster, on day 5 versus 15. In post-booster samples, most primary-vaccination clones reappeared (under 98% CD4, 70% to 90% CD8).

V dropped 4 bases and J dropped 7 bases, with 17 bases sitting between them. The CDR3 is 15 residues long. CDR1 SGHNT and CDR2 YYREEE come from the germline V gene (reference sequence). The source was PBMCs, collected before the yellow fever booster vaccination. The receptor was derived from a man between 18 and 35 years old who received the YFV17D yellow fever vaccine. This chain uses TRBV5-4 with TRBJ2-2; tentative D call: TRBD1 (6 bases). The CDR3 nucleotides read TGTGCCAGCAGCCAGGACCAACAGGGCAACGGGGAGCTGTTTTTT. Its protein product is CASSQDQQGNGELFF.